These T cell receptor beta chains were read from a single sample in a study of blood T cells in healthy people across ages. TCRdb passed the 5' RACE reads through MiXCR, listing each CDR3 protein once. The sample includes approximately 830,000 distinct CDR3 sequences, around 62% of them seen just once. The specimen was blood. All receptors derive from a man younger than 40 in good health. Each CDR3 is given with its conserved first and last residue. The D gene is left open where the match is weak. Expanded clones get a size class; other rows say once, few or many, or leave the size out.

j_call d_call v_call clone_size cdr3_aa cdr3_nt
TRBJ2-7 . TRBV20-1 . CSARVLKFGREQYF TGCAGTGCTAGAGTCCTCAAATTTGGTCGCGAGCAGTACTTC
TRBJ2-3 . TRBV20-1 . CSASGPVNTDTQYF TGCAGTGCTAGTGGCCCAGTGAACACAGATACGCAGTATTTT
TRBJ2-7 . TRBV10-2 . CASLGTPDSYEQYF TGCGCCAGCTTAGGGACTCCCGATTCCTACGAGCAGTACTTC
TRBJ1-5 . TRBV10-3 . CAIRAGHLDWQPQHF TGTGCCATCAGAGCTGGACATCTCGACTGGCAGCCCCAGCATTTT
TRBJ2-7 . TRBV4-3 . CASSQGSSPTTYEQYF TGCGCCAGCAGCCAAGGTAGCAGTCCTACTACCTACGAGCAGTACTTC
TRBJ1-4 TRBD1 TRBV29-1 . CSVTGGGEEKLFF TGCAGCGTAACAGGGGGCGGTGAGGAAAAACTGTTTTTT
TRBJ2-1 . TRBV4-3 few CASSQDPGVNYNEQFF TGCGCCAGCAGCCAAGATCCGGGGGTGAACTACAATGAGCAGTTCTTC
TRBJ2-7 . TRBV4-1 . CASSHIGNEQYF TGCGCCAGCAGCCATATCGGGAACGAGCAGTACTTC
TRBJ2-3 TRBD2 TRBV6-5 once CASRGGVVGWQYF TGTGCCAGCAGGGGGGGGGTCGTAGGGTGGCAGTATTTT
TRBJ1-2 . TRBV27 . CASSALRESYGYTF TGTGCCAGCAGCGCCCTTAGGGAAAGCTATGGCTACACCTTC
TRBJ2-3 TRBD2 TRBV20-1 . CSATSKGFTDTQYF TGCAGTGCGACTAGCAAGGGGTTCACAGATACGCAGTATTTT
TRBJ2-5 TRBD2 TRBV7-2 . CASSRIGLAGGSSYNEQYF TGTGCCAGCAGCCGAATCGGACTAGCGGGGGGGAGCTCCTACAATGAGCAGTACTTC
TRBJ1-2 . TRBV7-2 . CASSLVGIWGYTF TGTGCCAGCAGCTTAGTTGGGATTTGGGGCTACACCTTC
TRBJ1-4 . TRBV29-1 . CSVEGSNNEKLFF TGCAGCGTTGAGGGCAGTAACAACGAAAAACTGTTTTTT
TRBJ2-5 TRBD1 TRBV20-1 . CSARRRTGGGETQYF TGCAGTGCCAGACGGAGGACAGGGGGAGGAGAGACCCAGTACTTC
TRBJ1-1 TRBD1 TRBV20-1 . CSAYRGEDTEAFF TGCAGTGCCTACAGGGGGGAGGACACTGAAGCTTTCTTT
TRBJ2-1 TRBD2 TRBV5-1 . CASSSTSGLAGGPGDEQFF TGCGCCAGCAGCTCGACCTCCGGACTAGCGGGGGGGCCAGGGGATGAGCAGTTCTTC
TRBJ2-1 TRBD2 TRBV6-5 . CASGKAGGHEQFF TGTGCCAGCGGAAAAGCGGGGGGACATGAGCAGTTCTTC
TRBJ1-4 . TRBV20-1 . CSARAAAPELFF TGCAGTGCTAGAGCCGCAGCCCCGGAACTGTTTTTT
TRBJ1-2 . TRBV29-1 . CSVEDWPGTNYGYTF TGCAGCGTTGAAGATTGGCCGGGTACTAACTATGGCTACACCTTC
TRBJ2-5 . TRBV5-1 few CASSYRGKETQYF TGCGCCAGCAGCTATCGGGGGAAAGAGACCCAGTACTTC
TRBJ1-5 . TRBV7-9 . CASSIGGTNQPQHF TGTGCCAGCAGCATCGGGGGGACCAATCAGCCCCAGCATTTT
TRBJ1-2 . TRBV6-4 . CASSDSTGSGYTF TGTGCCAGCAGTGACTCGACAGGTTCTGGCTACACCTTC
TRBJ2-7 . TRBV12-3/TRBV12-4 . CASSPVGGGYLDYEQYF TGTGCCAGCAGCCCGGTCGGAGGAGGGTACCTTGACTACGAGCAGTACTTC
TRBJ1-6 . TRBV7-2 . CASSLVGRNSPLHF TGTGCCAGCAGCTTAGTAGGGAGGAATTCACCCCTCCACTTT
TRBJ2-1 . TRBV9 few CASSLRMGRSYNEQFF TGTGCCAGCAGCCTAAGGATGGGCAGGAGCTACAATGAGCAGTTCTTC
TRBJ2-1 TRBD2 TRBV7-2 . CASSLGLAGDTVYNEQFF TGTGCCAGCAGCTTGGGACTAGCGGGGGATACCGTCTACAATGAGCAGTTCTTC
TRBJ2-5 TRBD2 TRBV2 . CASSQRLAGNGETQYF TGTGCCAGCAGTCAGAGACTAGCGGGGAACGGAGAGACCCAGTACTTC